This T cell receptor (beta chain) is drawn from a study of neurological immune-mediated disorders. Trimming took 7 bases from V and 4 from J, leaving 15 bases between them. The CDR3 extends over 13 amino acids. Germline V gives CDR1 DFQATT, CDR2 SNEGSKA (reference sequence). This clonotype was picked up many times. MiXCR was run by TCRdb on the 5' RACE reads, yielding one entry per CDR3 protein. The sample has tens of thousands of distinct CDR3 sequences, under 13% seen once. The sequencing input was PBMCs. The J gene is TRBJ2-3, the V gene TRBV20-1; D might be TRBD2 (6 bases). This clonotype originated in a woman in her 30s with HTLV-1-associated myelopathy (HAM/TSP). The CDR3 coding sequence is TGCAGTGTTTCCCCGCTAGCGTCAGATACGCAGTATTTT. Translating gives CSVSPLASDTQYF.